This TCR beta chain stems from a study of beta chain features in type 1 diabetes. For the study at large: No patient-donor differences in age, gender, total cells or subset yield. Overall study findings and caveats: In the patient group, naive, central memory and Treg TCRB repertoires seemed more alike than in the healthy donor group. Across all four CD4+ subsets, people with type 1 diabetes showed modestly shorter TCRB CDR3s. Among type 1 diabetes patients, VDJ junctions had fewer insertions and more deletions.

CDR3 length: 14 amino acids. Looked up from germline, CDR1 is LGHNA and CDR2 is YSLEER. V was shortened by 1 base and J by 7 bases, with 13 bases between the two germline ends. Reverse transcribing all isolated RNA meant expressed TCRB transcripts were sequenced. Assay used: immunoSEQ multiplex PCR; TCRdb lists only in-frame clones, some missing. The sample yields more than 300,000 clones, over 10% seen once. On this clone itself: Its antigen is unidentified.

Markers CD45RO/CCR7/CD25/CD127/CD95/CD27 served to sort CD4+ naive, central memory, regulatory and stem cell-like memory cells. Material for sequencing was naive CD4+ T cells from blood. The chain employs TRBV4-3 and TRBJ1-1; D perhaps matches TRBD1 (6 bases). This TCR derives from a woman aged 18-29 years with type 1 diabetes. DNA for the CDR3: TGCGCCAGCAGCCAAGCGGGGGGGGCAAGTGAAGCTTTCTTT. Translated, it gives CASSQAGGASEAFF.